This T cell receptor (beta chain) stems from a study of response to subunit inactivated influenza vaccine (dated by TCRdb to 2017 to 2018). A note on the overall study: The study used deep quantitative T cell receptor repertoire profiling to track responses to a trivalent subunit inactivated influenza vaccine. Summary of the overall study and its limitations: According to the authors, only a limited number of new T cells may be recruited by each seasonal influenza vaccination.

For CDR1 and CDR2, the germline V gene lists MGHRA and YSYEKL. The CDR3 numbers 15 residues from cysteine through phenylalanine. Just the 45-base CDR3 DNA is kept, in frame starting at base 1. Trimmed from V: 2 bases; trimmed from J: 5 bases; junction bases lacking a gene match: 4. This clonotype was recorded many times. The antigen it binds to is not known. No much larger clone is present one base from it, and per-base qualities are unavailable. The library was produced with RT-PCR. Sequencer: Illumina HiSeq 2500. In-frame beta chains were kept once TCRdb had trimmed the public reads at Q25 with fastp and called clones with MiXCR. Duplicate CDR3 protein sequences are folded into a single record with the most common DNA and genes. The table for this sample lists under 550,000 distinct CDR3 sequences; roughly 8.2% of them were counted only once. The ten largest clones take up 13% of the sample.

This sequence was found in a man between 50 and 70 years old who received an inactivated influenza vaccine. Donor details come from another sample of the same person, matched by shared clones. Here the sequenced sample was PBMCs from blood, taken less than 30 months after vaccination. The sequence joins TRBV4-1 to TRBJ1-4, and TRBD1 aligns with 8 junction nucleotides. The nucleotide sequence is given as TGCGCCAGCAGCCAAACGGACAGGGAGAATGAAAAACTGTTTTTT. The encoded protein is CASSQTDRENEKLFF.